This note documents a single TCR beta chain sequence. Its antigen is still unknown. The sample comes from a study of a mutant IDH1 vaccine in newly diagnosed glioma. Study-wide background: Vaccination followed radiotherapy alone by 4-6 weeks, or accompanied temozolomide cycles. Averaging around 42 years of age, treated patients were about 60% male and approximately 38% female. Therapy received beforehand was radiotherapy, temozolomide, or both, with most patients given both. General observations from the study: Top peripheral T cell clonotype shifts appeared unrelated to pseudoprogression.

Some clones are missing from TCRdb's copy, which holds only in-frame ones; the method was immunoSEQ multiplex PCR. The sample shows under 70,000 clones, under 90% of them seen only once. Time point given: week 23, last vaccination. Alongside topical imiquimod, each dose of vaccine comprised 300 ug of mutant IDH1 20-mer peptide. The CDR3 extends over 13 amino acids. CDR1 and CDR2 from the germline V gene are SGHDN and FVKESK. V lost 5 bases and J 6 bases, leaving 14 bases between the germline ends. The origin of this receptor is a man between 18 and 29 years old with glioma. The V and J genes are TRBV14 and TRBJ2-7; tentative D call: TRBD2 (6 bases). The sequenced sample was PBMCs, obtained from a glioma patient whose treatment included an IDH1 peptide vaccine. CDR3 sequence (DNA): TGTGCCAGCAGCTCCCGGACTATCACCGAGCAGTACTTC. Translating gives CASSSRTITEQYF. Full variable domain (outside the CDR3, taken from reference TRBV14 and TRBJ2-7): EAGVTQFPSHSVIEKGQTVTLRCDPISGHDNLYWYRRVMGKEIKFLLHFVKESKQDESGMPNNRFLAERTGGTYSTLKVQPAELEDSGVYFCASSSRTITEQYFGPGTRLTVT.